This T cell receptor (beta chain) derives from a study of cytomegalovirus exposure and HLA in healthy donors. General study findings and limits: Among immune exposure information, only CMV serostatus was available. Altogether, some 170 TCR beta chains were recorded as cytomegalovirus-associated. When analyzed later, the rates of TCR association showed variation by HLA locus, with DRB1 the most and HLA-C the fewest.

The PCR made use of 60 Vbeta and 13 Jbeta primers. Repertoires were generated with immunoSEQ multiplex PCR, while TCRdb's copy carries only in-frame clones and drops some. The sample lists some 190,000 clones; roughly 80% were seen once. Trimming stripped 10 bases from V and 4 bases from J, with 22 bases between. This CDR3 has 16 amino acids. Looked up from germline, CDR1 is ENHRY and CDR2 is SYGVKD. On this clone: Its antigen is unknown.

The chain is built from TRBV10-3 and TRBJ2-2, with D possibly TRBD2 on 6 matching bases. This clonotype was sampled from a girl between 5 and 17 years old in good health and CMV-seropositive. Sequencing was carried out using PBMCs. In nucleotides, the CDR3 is TGTGCCACACGACTAGTGCTCGAAGGAGGCACCGGGGAGCTGTTTTTT. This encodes CATRLVLEGGTGELFF.